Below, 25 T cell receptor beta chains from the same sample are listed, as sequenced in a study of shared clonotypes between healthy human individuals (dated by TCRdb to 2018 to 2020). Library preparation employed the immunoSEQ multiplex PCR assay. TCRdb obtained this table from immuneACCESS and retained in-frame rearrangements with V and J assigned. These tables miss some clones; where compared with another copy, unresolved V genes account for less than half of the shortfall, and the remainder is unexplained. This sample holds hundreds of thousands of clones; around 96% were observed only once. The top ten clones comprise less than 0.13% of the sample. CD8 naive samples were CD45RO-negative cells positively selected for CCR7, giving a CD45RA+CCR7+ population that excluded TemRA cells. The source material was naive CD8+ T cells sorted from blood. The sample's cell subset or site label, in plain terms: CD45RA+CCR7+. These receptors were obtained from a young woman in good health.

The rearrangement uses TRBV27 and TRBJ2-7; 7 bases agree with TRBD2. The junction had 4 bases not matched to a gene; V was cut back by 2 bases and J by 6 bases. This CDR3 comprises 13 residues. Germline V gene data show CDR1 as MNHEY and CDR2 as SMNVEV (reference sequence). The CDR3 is CASSLGWGGEQYF. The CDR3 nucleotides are TGTGCCAGCAGTTTAGGGTGGGGGGGCGAGCAGTACTTC.

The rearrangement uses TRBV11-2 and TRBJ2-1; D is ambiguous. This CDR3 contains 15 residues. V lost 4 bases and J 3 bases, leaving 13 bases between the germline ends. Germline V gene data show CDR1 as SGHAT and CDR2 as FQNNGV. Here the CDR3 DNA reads TGTGCCAGCAGCTCATGGCTAGGAATCTACAATGAGCAGTTCTTC. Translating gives CASSSWLGIYNEQFF.

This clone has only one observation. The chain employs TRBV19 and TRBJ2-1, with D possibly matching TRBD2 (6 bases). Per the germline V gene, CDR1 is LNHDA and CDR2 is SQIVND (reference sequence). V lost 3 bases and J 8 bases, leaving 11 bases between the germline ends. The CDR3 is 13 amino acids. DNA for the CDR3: TGTGCCAGTAGTATCGGGAGTTTGGATGAGCAGTTCTTC. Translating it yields CASSIGSLDEQFF.

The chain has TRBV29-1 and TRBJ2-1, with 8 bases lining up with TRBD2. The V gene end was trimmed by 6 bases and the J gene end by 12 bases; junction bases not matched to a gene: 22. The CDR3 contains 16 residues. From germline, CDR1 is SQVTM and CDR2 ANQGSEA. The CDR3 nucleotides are TGCAGCGTATGGCCTAATACTAGCGGCAAACTCTCTTCGCAGTTCTTC. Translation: CSVWPNTSGKLSSQFF.

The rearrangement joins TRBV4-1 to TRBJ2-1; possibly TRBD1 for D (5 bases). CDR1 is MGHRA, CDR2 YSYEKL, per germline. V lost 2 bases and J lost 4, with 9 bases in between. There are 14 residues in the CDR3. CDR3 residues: CASSQSDSYNEQFF. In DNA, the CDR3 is TGCGCCAGCAGCCAATCCGACAGTTACAATGAGCAGTTCTTC.

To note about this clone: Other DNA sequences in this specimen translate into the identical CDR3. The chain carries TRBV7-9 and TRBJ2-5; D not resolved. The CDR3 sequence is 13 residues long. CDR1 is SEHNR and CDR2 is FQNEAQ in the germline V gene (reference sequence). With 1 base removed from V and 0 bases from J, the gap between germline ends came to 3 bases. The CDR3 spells CASSLGNQETQYF. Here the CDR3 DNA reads TGTGCCAGCAGCTTAGGAAACCAAGAGACCCAGTACTTC.

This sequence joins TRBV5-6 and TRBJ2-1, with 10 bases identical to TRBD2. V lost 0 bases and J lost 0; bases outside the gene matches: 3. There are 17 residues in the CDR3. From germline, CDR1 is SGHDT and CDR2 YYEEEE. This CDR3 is CASSLEIAGGSYNEQFF. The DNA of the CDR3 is TGTGCCAGCAGCTTGGAAATAGCGGGAGGCTCCTACAATGAGCAGTTCTTC.

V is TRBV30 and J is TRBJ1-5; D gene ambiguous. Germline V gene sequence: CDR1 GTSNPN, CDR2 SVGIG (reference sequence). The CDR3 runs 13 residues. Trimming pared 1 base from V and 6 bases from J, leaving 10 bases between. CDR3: CAWSAEGRQPQHF. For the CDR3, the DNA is TGTGCCTGGAGTGCAGAAGGGCGTCAGCCCCAGCATTTT.

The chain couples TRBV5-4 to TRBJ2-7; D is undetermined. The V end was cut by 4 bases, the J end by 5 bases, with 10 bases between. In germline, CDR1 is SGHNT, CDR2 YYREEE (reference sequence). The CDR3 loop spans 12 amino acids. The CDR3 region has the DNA TGTGCCAGCAGCCATGTCGGTAACGAGCAGTACTTC. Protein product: CASSHVGNEQYF.

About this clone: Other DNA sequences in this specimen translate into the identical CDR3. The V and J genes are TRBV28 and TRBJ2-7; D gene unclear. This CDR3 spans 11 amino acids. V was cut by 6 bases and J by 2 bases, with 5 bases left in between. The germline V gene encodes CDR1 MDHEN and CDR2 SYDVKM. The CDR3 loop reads CASSLTYEQYF. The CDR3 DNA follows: TGTGCCAGCAGCTTGACCTACGAGCAGTACTTC.

The CDR3 loop is CASSVGGTGREYF. CDR3 in DNA: TGTGCCAGCAGCGTAGGGGGGACAGGACGGGAGTACTTC. The chain combines TRBV9 with TRBJ2-7; 8 nucleotides align to TRBD1. Germline lookup yields CDR1 SGDLS and CDR2 YYNGEE. V gave up 0 bases and J gave up 11 bases; unmatched junction bases: 7. The CDR3 is made up of 13 amino acids.

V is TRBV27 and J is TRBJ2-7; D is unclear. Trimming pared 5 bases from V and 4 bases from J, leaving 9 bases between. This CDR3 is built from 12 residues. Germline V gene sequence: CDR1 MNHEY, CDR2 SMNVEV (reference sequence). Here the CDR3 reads CASSNIGYEQYF. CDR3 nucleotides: TGTGCCAGCAGTAACATTGGTTACGAGCAGTACTTC.

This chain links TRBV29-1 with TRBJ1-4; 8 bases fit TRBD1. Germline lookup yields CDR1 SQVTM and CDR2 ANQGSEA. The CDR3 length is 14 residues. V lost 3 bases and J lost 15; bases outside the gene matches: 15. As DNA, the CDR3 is TGCAGCGTTGAGCTAGGACAGGGTCTAAGTGCTGTGTTTTTT. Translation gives CSVELGQGLSAVFF.

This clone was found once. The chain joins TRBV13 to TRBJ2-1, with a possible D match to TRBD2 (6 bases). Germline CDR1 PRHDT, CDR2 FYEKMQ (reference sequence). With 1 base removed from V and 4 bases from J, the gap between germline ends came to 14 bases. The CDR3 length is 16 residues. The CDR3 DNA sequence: TGTGCCAGCAGCTTAGCGGAGGGGAGCCCATACAATGAGCAGTTCTTC. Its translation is CASSLAEGSPYNEQFF.

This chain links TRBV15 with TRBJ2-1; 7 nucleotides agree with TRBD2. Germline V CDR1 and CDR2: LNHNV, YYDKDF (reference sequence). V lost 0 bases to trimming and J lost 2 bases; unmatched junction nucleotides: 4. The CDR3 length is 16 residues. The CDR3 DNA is TGTGCCACCAGCAGAGACCCAGGACTAGCCTACAATGAGCAGTTCTTC. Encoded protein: CATSRDPGLAYNEQFF.

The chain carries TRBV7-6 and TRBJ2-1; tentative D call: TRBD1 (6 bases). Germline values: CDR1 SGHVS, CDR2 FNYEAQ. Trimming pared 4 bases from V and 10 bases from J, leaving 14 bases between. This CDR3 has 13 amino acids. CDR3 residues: CASSWSQGNEQFF. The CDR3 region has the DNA TGTGCCAGCAGCTGGTCCCAGGGGAACGAGCAGTTCTTC.

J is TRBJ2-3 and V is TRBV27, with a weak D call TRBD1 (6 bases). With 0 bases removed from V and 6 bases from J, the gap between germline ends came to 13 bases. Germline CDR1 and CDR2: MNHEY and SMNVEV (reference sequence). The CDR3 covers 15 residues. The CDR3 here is CASSLSLGAGDTQYF. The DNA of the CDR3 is TGTGCCAGCAGTTTATCGCTGGGGGCAGGCGATACGCAGTATTTT.

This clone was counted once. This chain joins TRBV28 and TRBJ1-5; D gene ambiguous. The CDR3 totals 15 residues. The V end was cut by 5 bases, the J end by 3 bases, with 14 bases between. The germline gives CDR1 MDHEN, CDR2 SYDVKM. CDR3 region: CASSRKGGINQPQHF. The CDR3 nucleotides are TGTGCCAGCAGTCGGAAAGGTGGAATCAATCAGCCCCAGCATTTT. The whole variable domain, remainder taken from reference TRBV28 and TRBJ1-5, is DVKVTQSSRYLVKRTGEKVFLECVQDMDHENMFWYRQDPGLGLRLIYFSYDVKMKEKGDIPEGYSVSREKKERFSLILESASTNQTSMYLCASSRKGGINQPQHFGDGTRLSIL.

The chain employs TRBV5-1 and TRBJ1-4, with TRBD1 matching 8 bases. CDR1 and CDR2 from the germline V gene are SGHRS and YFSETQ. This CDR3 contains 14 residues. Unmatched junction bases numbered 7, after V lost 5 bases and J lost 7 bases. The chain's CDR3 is CASRSGTGTEKLFF. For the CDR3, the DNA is TGCGCCAGCAGATCCGGGACAGGAACTGAAAAACTGTTTTTT. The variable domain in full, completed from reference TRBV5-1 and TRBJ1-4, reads KAGVTQTPRYLIKTRGQQVTLSCSPISGHRSVSWYQQTPGQGLQFLFEYFSETQRNKGNFPGRFSGRQFSNSRSEMNVSTLELGDSALYLCASRSGTGTEKLFFGSGTQLSVL.

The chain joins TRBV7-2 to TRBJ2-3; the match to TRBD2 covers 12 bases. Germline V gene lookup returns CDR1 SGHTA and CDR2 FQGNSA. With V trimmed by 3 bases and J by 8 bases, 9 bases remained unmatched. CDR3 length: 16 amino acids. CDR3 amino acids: CASSFRLAGVTGTQYF. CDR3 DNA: TGTGCCAGCAGCTTCAGACTAGCGGGAGTAACGGGTACGCAGTATTTT.

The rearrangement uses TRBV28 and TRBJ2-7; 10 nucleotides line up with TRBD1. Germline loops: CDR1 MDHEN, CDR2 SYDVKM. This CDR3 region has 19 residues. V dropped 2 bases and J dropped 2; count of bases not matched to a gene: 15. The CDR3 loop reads CASSLGPRSTGGFPYEQYF. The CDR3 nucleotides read TGTGCCAGCAGTTTAGGGCCCCGGTCGACAGGGGGCTTTCCCTACGAGCAGTACTTC. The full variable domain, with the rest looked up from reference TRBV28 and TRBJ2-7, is DVKVTQSSRYLVKRTGEKVFLECVQDMDHENMFWYRQDPGLGLRLIYFSYDVKMKEKGDIPEGYSVSREKKERFSLILESASTNQTSMYLCASSLGPRSTGGFPYEQYFGPGTRLTVT.

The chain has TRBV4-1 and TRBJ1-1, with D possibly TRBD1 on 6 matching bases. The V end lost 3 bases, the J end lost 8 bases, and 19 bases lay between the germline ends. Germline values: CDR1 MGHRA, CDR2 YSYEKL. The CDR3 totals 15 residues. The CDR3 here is CASSHRMGAEREAFF. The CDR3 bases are TGCGCCAGCAGCCACAGGATGGGGGCTGAACGGGAAGCTTTCTTT.

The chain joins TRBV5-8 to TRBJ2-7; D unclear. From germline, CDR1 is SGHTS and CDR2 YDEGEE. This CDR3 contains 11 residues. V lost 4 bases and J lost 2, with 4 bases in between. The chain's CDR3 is CASSPPYEQYF. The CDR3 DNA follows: TGTGCCAGCAGCCCGCCCTACGAGCAGTACTTC.

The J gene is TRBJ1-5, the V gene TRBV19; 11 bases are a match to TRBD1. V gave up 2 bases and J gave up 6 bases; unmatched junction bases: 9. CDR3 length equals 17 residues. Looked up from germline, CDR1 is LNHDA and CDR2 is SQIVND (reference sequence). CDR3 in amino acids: CASSIPLGQGAGQPQHF. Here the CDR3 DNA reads TGTGCCAGTAGTATACCTCTCGGACAGGGGGCAGGTCAGCCCCAGCATTTT.

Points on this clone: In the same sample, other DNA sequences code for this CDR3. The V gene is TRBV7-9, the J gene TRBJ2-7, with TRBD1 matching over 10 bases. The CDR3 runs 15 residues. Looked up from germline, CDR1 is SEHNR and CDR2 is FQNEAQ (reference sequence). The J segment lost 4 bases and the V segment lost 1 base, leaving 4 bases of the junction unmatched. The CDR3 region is CASSLGTGGFYEQYF. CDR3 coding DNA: TGTGCCAGCAGCTTAGGGACAGGGGGTTTTTACGAGCAGTACTTC.